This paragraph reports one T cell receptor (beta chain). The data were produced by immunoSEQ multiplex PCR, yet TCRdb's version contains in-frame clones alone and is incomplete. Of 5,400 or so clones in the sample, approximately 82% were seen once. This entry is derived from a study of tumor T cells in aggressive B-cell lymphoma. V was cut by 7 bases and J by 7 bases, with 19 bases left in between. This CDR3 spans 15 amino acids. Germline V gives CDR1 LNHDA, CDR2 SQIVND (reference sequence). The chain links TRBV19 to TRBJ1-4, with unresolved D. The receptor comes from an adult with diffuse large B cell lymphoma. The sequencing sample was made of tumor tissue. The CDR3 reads CASTPREGFGEKLFF. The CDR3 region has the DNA TGTGCCAGTACTCCCCGGGAAGGGTTTGGTGAAAAACTGTTTTTT.